This TCR beta chain was identified during a study of shared T cell receptors in the human thymus. On this clone: At one of its ends the junction is not consistent with the germline gene, which may arise from a read error. Different DNA sequences within this sample yield the same CDR3.

This CDR3 region has 16 residues. Per germline, CDR1 SGHRS and CDR2 YFSETQ. This table comes from immunoSEQ multiplex PCR, and its TCRdb copy is limited to in-frame clones, with some not included. The sample lists 700,000 to 750,000 clones; approximately 85% were seen once. This sample was shared with a second study, whose subject was human thymus T cells. As that study records: Resections that were taken during corrective heart surgery supplied the thymus tissue.

The receptor comes from a girl less than two years old with a congenital heart defect. The chain recombines TRBV5-1 with TRBJ2-3; 7 bases map to TRBD2. The sample taken for sequencing was thymocytes. This CDR3 reads CASSLEGLAVTDTQYF. Written as DNA, the CDR3 is TGCGCCAGCAGCTTGGAAGGCCTAGCGGTGACAGATACACAGTATTTT.